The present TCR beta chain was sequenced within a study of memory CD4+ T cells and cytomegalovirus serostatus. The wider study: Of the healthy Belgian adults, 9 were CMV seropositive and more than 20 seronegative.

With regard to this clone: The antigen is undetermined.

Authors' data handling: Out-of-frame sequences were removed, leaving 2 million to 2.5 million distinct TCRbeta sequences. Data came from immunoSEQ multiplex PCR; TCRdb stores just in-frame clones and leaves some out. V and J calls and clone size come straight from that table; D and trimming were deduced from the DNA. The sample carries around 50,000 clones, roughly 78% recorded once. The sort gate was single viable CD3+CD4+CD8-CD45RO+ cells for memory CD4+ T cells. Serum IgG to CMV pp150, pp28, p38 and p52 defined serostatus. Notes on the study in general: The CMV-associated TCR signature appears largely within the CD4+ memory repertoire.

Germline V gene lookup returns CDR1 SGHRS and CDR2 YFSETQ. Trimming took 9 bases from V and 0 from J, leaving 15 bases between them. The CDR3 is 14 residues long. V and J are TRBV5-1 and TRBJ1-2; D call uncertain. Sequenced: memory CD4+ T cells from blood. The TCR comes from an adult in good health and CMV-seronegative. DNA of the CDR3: TGCGCCACCCGCAGCGGATCAACTAACTATGGCTACACCTTC. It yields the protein CATRSGSTNYGYTF.